The clone carrying this T cell receptor (beta chain) was counted a few times. What it binds is unknown. The data were obtained in a study of T-cell memory formation after mild COVID-19. Overall study context: Among the donors, TCR clusters were largely specific to each donor.

This CDR3 region has 16 residues. General study findings and limits: Several responding clones turned up in pre-infection memory, indicating that cross-reactive memory may have taken part. Contracting clones from day 15 to 85 showed balanced CD4/CD8; later expanders favored CD4+.

Each CDR3 protein is one row after TCRdb ran MiXCR on the 5' RACE reads. The table shows roughly 160,000 distinct CDR3 sequences, with 10% to 15% occurring only once. The TCR comes from a man younger than 35 who had mild COVID-19 (a few samples of this study predate the infection). Cell type and time point are not known. The sequenced sample consisted of PBMCs or a T cell subset sorted from them (not recorded which). The chain joins TRBV21-1 to TRBJ1-5; no DNA check was done on the table's D call, TRBD1. TRBV21-1 is a documented pseudogene. In DNA, the CDR3 is TGTGCCAGCAGCTACAGGGACAGGCATCGCAATCAGCCCCAGCATTTT. This codes for CASSYRDRHRNQPQHF.